The 13 T cell receptor beta chains in this list originate from one sample, sequenced in a study of blood T cell repertoires in COVID-19. Assay used: immunoSEQ multiplex PCR; TCRdb lists only in-frame clones, some missing. The sample contains approximately 47,000 clones, under 90% of which appear only once. The sample comprised peripheral blood. The receptors derive from a woman older than 75 with COVID-19, enrolled during active disease.

The rearrangement joins TRBV6-6 to TRBJ1-1, with TRBD1 matching 7 bases. The ends lost 5 bases at V and 0 bases at J; junction bases unmatched: 6. Germline V gives CDR1 MNHNY, CDR2 SVGAGI (reference sequence). The CDR3 has 15 amino acids. The CDR3: CASSRSDRLNTEAFF. CDR3 DNA: TGTGCCAGCAGTCGATCGGACAGGTTGAACACTGAAGCTTTCTTT.

The chain is built from TRBV6-6 and TRBJ2-7, with a weak D call TRBD2 (12 bases). Trimming removed 5 bases at V and 4 bases at J, with 42 bases between. CDR1 is MNHNY and CDR2 is SVGAGI in the germline V gene (reference sequence). This CDR3 contains 23 residues. The CDR3 nucleotides are TGTGCCAGCAGTCGAACAAGGACAGGGGGCAATTCTAGGACTAGCGGGGCACTTTACGAGCAGTACTTC. This translates into CASSRTRTGGNSRTSGALYEQYF.

The V call is TRBV19, the J call TRBJ1-2, with 7 positions matching TRBD1. J was trimmed by 8 bases and V by 3 bases; bases with no gene match: 3. From germline, CDR1 is LNHDA and CDR2 SQIVND (reference sequence). This CDR3 is built from 12 residues. CDR3 nucleotides: TGTGCCAGTAGTATCCAGGGACAGGGCTACACCTTC. Translation gives CASSIQGQGYTF.

This clone showed up just a few times. This chain links TRBV19 with TRBJ2-7, with 12 bases lining up with TRBD1. Per the germline V gene, CDR1 is LNHDA and CDR2 is SQIVND (reference sequence). The CDR3 sequence is 14 residues long. With V trimmed by 6 bases and J by 4 bases, 4 bases remained unmatched. The DNA for the CDR3 is TGTGCCAGTAGCCCGGGACAGGGGGCATACGAGCAGTACTTC. This translates into CASSPGQGAYEQYF. Looking up the rest from reference TRBV19 and TRBJ2-7 gives the full variable domain: DGGITQSPKYLFRKEGQNVTLSCEQNLNHDAMYWYRQDPGQGLRLIYYSQIVNDFQKGDIAEGYSVSREKKESFPLTVTSAQKNPTAFYLCASSPGQGAYEQYFGPGTRLTVT.

The chain has TRBV7-2 and TRBJ1-6; possible D gene TRBD1, 6 bases. With 5 bases removed from V and 4 bases from J, the gap between germline ends came to 15 bases. CDR1 is SGHTA and CDR2 is FQGNSA in the germline V gene. The CDR3 is made up of 16 amino acids. The CDR3 here is CASSRQGPGYNSPLHF. As DNA, the CDR3 is TGTGCCAGCAGCCGCCAGGGGCCGGGGTATAATTCACCCCTCCACTTT.

This sequence joins TRBV19 and TRBJ1-4; D gene ambiguous. This CDR3 has 13 amino acids. The germline V gene has CDR1 LNHDA and CDR2 SQIVND (reference sequence). The V end was cut by 3 bases, the J end by 5 bases, with 7 bases between. The CDR3, as DNA: TGTGCCAGTAGTATTGGCGGGAATGAAAAACTGTTTTTT. Translated: CASSIGGNEKLFF.

The gene calls are TRBV25-1 and TRBJ2-1; maybe TRBD1 (6 bases). The CDR3 contains 15 residues. Germline V CDR1 and CDR2: MGHDK, SYGVNS. Trimming cost V 4 bases and J 4 bases, with 14 bases left between them. The CDR3 protein is CASSALDRDYNEQFF. Written as DNA, the CDR3 is TGTGCCAGCAGTGCCCTGGACAGAGATTACAATGAGCAGTTCTTC. The whole variable domain, filled in from reference TRBV25-1 and TRBJ2-1, reads EADIYQTPRYLVIGTGKKITLECSQTMGHDKMYWYQQDPGMELHLIHYSYGVNSTEKGDLSSESTVSRIRTEHFPLTLESARPSHTSQYLCASSALDRDYNEQFFGPGTRLTVL.

The CDR3 sequence is CASSRQMNQPQHF. The CDR3, as DNA: TGTGCCAGCAGTAGACAGATGAATCAGCCCCAGCATTTT. This chain connects TRBV28 to TRBJ1-5; D might be TRBD1 (5 bases). The V end was cut by 5 bases, the J end by 4 bases, with 9 bases between. Germline lookup yields CDR1 MDHEN and CDR2 SYDVKM. This CDR3 region has 13 residues.

This clone was seen a handful of times. V usage is TRBV7-2 and J usage is TRBJ2-5, with TRBD2 matching over 7 bases. This CDR3 spans 13 amino acids. The ends lost 8 bases at V and 2 bases at J; junction bases unmatched: 5. Germline values: CDR1 SGHTA, CDR2 FQGNSA. CDR3 nucleotide sequence: TGTGCCAGCTGCAGCGGGATACAAGAGACCCAGTACTTC. This encodes CASCSGIQETQYF.

This chain joins TRBV7-3 and TRBJ2-2; 10 bases map to TRBD2. Trimming at V came to 5 bases and at J to 4 bases, leaving 16 bases not matched to a gene. The CDR3 covers 19 residues. CDR1 is SGHTA, CDR2 FQGTGA, per germline. Here the CDR3 reads CASSTFTSGTQRGTGELFF. The CDR3 nucleotides are TGTGCCAGCAGCACCTTCACTAGCGGGACCCAACGAGGCACCGGGGAGCTGTTTTTT.

The chain recombines TRBV27 with TRBJ2-2; 10 bases match TRBD2. V shed 5 bases, J shed 3 bases, and the junction held 9 bases outside the gene matches. This CDR3 region has 17 residues. The germline CDR1 and CDR2 sequences are MNHEY and SMNVEV (reference sequence). This CDR3 is CASSGRAGGPDTGELFF. CDR3 nucleotide sequence: TGTGCCAGCAGTGGGAGAGCGGGAGGGCCGGACACCGGGGAGCTGTTTTTT.

This rearrangement joins TRBV27 to TRBJ2-4; 8 bases line up with TRBD1. J gave up 0 bases and V 5 bases, and 9 bases lay outside the gene matches. The CDR3 is made up of 17 amino acids. Germline V CDR1 and CDR2: MNHEY, SMNVEV (reference sequence). CDR3 region: CASSTKTGVLAKNIQYF. As DNA, the CDR3 is TGTGCCAGCAGTACAAAGACAGGGGTGTTAGCCAAAAACATTCAGTACTTC.

This clone is medium-sized. The genes are TRBV28 and TRBJ2-7, with D perhaps matching TRBD2 (6 bases). Germline loops: CDR1 MDHEN, CDR2 SYDVKM. The CDR3 is 14 amino acids. The V gene lost 6 bases and the J gene lost 0 bases, with 12 bases spanning the gap. For the CDR3, the DNA is TGTGCCAGCAGCCTCCTGGGAGGCTCCTACGAGCAGTACTTC. It specifies CASSLLGGSYEQYF.